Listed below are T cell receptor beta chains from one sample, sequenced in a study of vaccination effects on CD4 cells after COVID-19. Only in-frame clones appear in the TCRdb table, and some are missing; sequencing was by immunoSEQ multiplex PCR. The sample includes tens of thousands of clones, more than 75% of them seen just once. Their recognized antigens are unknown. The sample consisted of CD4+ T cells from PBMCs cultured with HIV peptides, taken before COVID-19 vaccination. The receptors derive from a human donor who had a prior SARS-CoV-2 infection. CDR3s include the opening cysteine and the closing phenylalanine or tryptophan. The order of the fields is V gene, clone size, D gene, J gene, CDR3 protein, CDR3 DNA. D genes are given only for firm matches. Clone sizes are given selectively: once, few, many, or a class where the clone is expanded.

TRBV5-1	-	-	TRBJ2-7	CASSLGEYEQYF	TGCGCCAGCAGCTTGGGTGAATACGAGCAGTACTTC
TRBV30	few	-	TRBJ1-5	CAWSGTLHQPQHF	TGTGCCTGGAGTGGGACATTACATCAGCCCCAGCATTTT
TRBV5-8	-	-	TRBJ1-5	CASSLPQGSYSNQPQHF	TGTGCCAGCAGCTTACCGCAGGGAAGCTATAGCAATCAGCCCCAGCATTTT
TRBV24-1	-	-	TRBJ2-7	CATSDSGQGGYEQYF	TGTGCCACCAGTGATTCCGGACAGGGAGGGTACGAGCAGTACTTC
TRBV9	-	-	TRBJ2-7	CASSVRDGHYEQYF	TGTGCCAGCAGCGTGAGGGACGGACACTACGAGCAGTACTTC
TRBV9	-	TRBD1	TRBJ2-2	CASSRTGATGELFF	TGTGCCAGCAGTAGAACAGGGGCCACCGGGGAGCTGTTTTTT
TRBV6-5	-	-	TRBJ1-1	CASNSMVGAAFF	TGTGCCAGCAATTCGATGGTGGGTGCAGCTTTCTTT
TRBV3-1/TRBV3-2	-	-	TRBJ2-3	CASSGRGTDTQYF	TGTGCCAGCTCCGGCAGGGGCACAGATACGCAGTATTTT
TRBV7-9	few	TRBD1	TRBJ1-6	CASSFWDRGLSPYSPLHF	TGTGCCAGCAGCTTCTGGGACAGGGGACTGTCTCCGTATTCACCCCTCCACTTT
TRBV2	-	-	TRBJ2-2	CASSVQGTGELFF	TGTGCCAGCAGTGTCCAGGGTACCGGGGAGCTGTTTTTT
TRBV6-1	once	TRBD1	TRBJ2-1	CASSERDSYNEQFF	TGTGCCAGCAGTGAAAGGGACAGCTACAATGAGCAGTTCTTC
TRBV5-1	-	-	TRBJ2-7	CASSLPGAAEQYF	TGCGCCAGCAGTCTCCCAGGAGCCGCAGAGCAGTACTTC
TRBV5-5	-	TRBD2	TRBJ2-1	CASSPGTSGGNGYNEQFF	TGTGCCAGCAGCCCCGGGACTAGCGGAGGCAACGGCTACAATGAGCAGTTCTTC
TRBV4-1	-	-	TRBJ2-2	CASSQDQGVVFSGELFF	TGCGCCAGCAGCCAAGATCAAGGGGTTGTATTCTCCGGGGAGCTGTTTTTT
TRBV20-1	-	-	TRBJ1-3	CSASRGISDGNTIYF	TGCAGTGCTAGTAGAGGGATCTCGGACGGAAACACCATATATTTT
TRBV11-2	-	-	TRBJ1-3	CASSLGGNTIYF	TGTGCCAGCAGCTTAGGTGGAAACACCATATATTTT
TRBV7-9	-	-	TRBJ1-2	CANSLDAGYGYTF	TGTGCCAACAGCTTAGACGCTGGGTATGGCTACACCTTC
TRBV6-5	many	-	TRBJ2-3	CASSSDGTDTQYF	TGTGCCAGCAGTTCCGACGGCACAGATACGCAGTATTTT
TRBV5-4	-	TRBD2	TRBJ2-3	CASSPGTSGSTDTQYF	TGTGCCAGCAGCCCAGGGACTAGCGGGAGCACAGATACGCAGTATTTT
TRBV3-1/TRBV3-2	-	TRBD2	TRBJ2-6	CASSPQRGGSSGANVLTF	TGTGCCAGCAGCCCTCAACGGGGGGGAAGCTCTGGGGCCAACGTCCTGACTTTC
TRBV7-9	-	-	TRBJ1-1	CASSRNRDRTAFF	TGTGCCAGCAGCCGAAACAGGGACCGCACAGCTTTCTTT
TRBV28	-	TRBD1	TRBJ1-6	CASSPPRWTGGLYNSPLHF	TGTGCCAGCAGTCCCCCCCGGTGGACAGGGGGCCTTTATAATTCACCCCTCCACTTT
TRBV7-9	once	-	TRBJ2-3	CASSLVSMAATDTQYF	TGTGCCAGCAGCTTAGTATCGATGGCGGCCACAGATACGCAGTATTTT
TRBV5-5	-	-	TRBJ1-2	CASSGGLLYGYTF	TGTGCCAGCAGCGGGGGTCTCCTCTATGGCTACACCTTC
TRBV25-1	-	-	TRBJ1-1	CASSPRGEAFF	TGTGCCAGCAGTCCAAGAGGTGAAGCTTTCTTT
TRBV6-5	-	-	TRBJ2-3	CASSSRSARTDTQYF	TGTGCCAGCAGCTCACGGTCTGCTCGCACAGATACGCAGTATTTT
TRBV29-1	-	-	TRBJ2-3	CSVRDGGTDTQYF	TGCAGCGTTCGGGATGGCGGCACAGATACGCAGTATTTT
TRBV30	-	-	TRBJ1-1	CAWMGPGRRTEAFF	TGTGCCTGGATGGGGCCAGGGCGTAGGACTGAAGCTTTCTTT
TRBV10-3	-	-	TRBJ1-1	CAISDELGGNTEAFF	TGTGCCATCAGCGATGAACTGGGAGGGAACACTGAAGCTTTCTTT
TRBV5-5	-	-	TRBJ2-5	CASSLAGQQETQYF	TGTGCCAGCAGCTTGGCGGGGCAGCAAGAGACCCAGTACTTC
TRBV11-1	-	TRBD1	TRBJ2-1	CASSLGDRGNEQFF	TGTGCCAGCAGCTTGGGAGACAGGGGGAATGAGCAGTTCTTC
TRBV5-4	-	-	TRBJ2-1	CASSLDSYNEQFF	TGTGCCAGCAGTTTGGACTCCTACAATGAGCAGTTCTTC
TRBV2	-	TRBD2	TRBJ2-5	CASSGAGGKQETQYF	TGTGCCAGCAGTGGAGCGGGGGGGAAACAAGAGACCCAGTACTTC
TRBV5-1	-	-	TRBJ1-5	CASSSEGYGNQPQHF	TGCGCCAGCAGCAGTGAAGGGTATGGAAATCAGCCCCAGCATTTT
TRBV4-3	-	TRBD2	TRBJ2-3	CASSQDLVGAGNADTQYF	TGCGCCAGCAGCCAGGACCTCGTTGGAGCGGGAAACGCAGATACGCAGTATTTT
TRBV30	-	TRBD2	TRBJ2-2	CAWSASGSKAGELFF	TGTGCCTGGAGTGCGAGCGGGAGTAAAGCCGGGGAGCTGTTTTTT
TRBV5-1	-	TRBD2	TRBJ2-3	CASSPRGASGMADTQYF	TGCGCCAGCAGCCCACGCGGGGCTAGCGGGATGGCAGATACGCAGTATTTT
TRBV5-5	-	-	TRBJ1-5	CASSAGGGNQPQHF	TGTGCCAGCAGCGCCGGGGGCGGCAATCAGCCCCAGCATTTT
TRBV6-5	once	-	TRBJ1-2	CASSSSYGYTF	TGTGCCAGCAGTTCTAGCTATGGCTACACCTTC
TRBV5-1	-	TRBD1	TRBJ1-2	CASSSPTGTGRNYNYGYTF	TGCGCCAGCAGCTCCCCCACCGGGACAGGGAGGAACTATAACTATGGCTACACCTTC
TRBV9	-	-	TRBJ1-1	CASSLNRDSNTEAFF	TGTGCCAGCAGCTTAAACAGAGATTCGAACACTGAAGCTTTCTTT
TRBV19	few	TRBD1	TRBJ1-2	CASNEDRDRGYTF	TGTGCCAGTAATGAGGACAGGGACCGGGGCTACACCTTC
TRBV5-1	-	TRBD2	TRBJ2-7	CASSFGLLAGGRPYEQYF	TGCGCCAGCAGCTTTGGGTTGCTAGCGGGGGGCCGTCCCTACGAGCAGTACTTC
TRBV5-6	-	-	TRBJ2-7	CASSLVGPSSGEQYF	TGTGCCAGCAGCTTGGTGGGCCCATCGAGCGGCGAGCAGTACTTC
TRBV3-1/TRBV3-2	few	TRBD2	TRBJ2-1	CASSQEYGRHNEQFF	TGTGCCAGCAGCCAAGAATACGGGAGGCACAATGAGCAGTTCTTC
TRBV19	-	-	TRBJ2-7	CASSIYQGSSYEQYF	TGTGCCAGTAGTATTTATCAGGGGAGCTCCTACGAGCAGTACTTC
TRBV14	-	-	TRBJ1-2	CASSPGPGNYGYTF	TGTGCCAGCAGCCCTGGGCCAGGGAACTATGGCTACACCTTC
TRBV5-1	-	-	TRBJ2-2	CASSFPGAGELFF	TGCGCCAGCAGCTTTCCGGGGGCCGGGGAGCTGTTTTTT
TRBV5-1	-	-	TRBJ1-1	CASSLVLGNTEAFF	TGCGCCAGCAGCTTGGTTCTGGGGAACACTGAAGCTTTCTTT
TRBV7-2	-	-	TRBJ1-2	CASSLNVAGAGYGYTF	TGTGCCAGCAGCTTAAACGTGGCAGGGGCAGGGTATGGCTACACCTTC
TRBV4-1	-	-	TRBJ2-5	CASSQDRGAAQETQYF	TGCGCCAGCAGCCAAGATAGAGGGGCCGCCCAAGAGACCCAGTACTTC
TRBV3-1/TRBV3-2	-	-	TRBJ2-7	CASSQTRPGEQYF	TGTGCCAGCAGCCAAACTCGGCCGGGGGAGCAGTACTTC
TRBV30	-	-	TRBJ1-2	CAWSDSNYGYTF	TGTGCCTGGAGTGACAGTAACTATGGCTACACCTTC
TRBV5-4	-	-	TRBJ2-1	CASSLAGLASYNEQFF	TGTGCCAGCAGCTTGGCCGGGCTAGCTTCCTACAATGAGCAGTTCTTC
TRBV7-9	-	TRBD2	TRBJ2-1	CASSSRPLTGWGGNEQFF	TGTGCCAGCAGCTCCCGACCCCTTACGGGTTGGGGGGGCAATGAGCAGTTCTTC